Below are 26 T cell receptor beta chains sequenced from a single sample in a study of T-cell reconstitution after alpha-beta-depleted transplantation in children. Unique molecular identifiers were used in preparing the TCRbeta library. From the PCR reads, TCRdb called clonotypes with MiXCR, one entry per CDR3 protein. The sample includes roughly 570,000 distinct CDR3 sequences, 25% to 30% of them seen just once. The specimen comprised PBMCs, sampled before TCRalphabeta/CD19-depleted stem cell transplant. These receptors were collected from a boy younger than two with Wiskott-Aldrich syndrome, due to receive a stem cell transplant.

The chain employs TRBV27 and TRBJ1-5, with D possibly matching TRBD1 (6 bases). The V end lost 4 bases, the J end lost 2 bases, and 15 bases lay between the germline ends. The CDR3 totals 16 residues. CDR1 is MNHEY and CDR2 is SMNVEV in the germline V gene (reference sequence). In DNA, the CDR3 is TGTGCCAGCAGTTCCCGACAGGTGGGGGGCAATCAGCCCCAGCATTTT. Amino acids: CASSSRQVGGNQPQHF.

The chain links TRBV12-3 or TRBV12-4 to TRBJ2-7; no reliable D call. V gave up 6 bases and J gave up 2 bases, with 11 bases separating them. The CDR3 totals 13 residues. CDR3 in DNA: TGTGCCAGCAGCCAAGGATCCGCCTACGAGCAGTACTTC. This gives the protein CASSQGSAYEQYF.

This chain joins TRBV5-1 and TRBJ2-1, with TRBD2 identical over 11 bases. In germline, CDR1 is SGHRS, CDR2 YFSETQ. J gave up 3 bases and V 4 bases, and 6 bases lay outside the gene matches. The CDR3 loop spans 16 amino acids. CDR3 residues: CASSLPGTSGYNEQFF. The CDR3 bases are TGCGCCAGCAGCCTCCCTGGGACTAGCGGCTACAATGAGCAGTTCTTC. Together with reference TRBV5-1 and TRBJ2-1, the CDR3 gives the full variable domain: KAGVTQTPRYLIKTRGQQVTLSCSPISGHRSVSWYQQTPGQGLQFLFEYFSETQRNKGNFPGRFSGRQFSNSRSEMNVSTLELGDSALYLCASSLPGTSGYNEQFFGPGTRLTVL.

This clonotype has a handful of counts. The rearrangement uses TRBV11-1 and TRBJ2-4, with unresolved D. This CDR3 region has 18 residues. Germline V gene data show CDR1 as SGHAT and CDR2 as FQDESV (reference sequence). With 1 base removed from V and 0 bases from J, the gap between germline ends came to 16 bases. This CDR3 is CASSLVRHAPLAKNIQYF. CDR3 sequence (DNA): TGTGCCAGCAGCTTAGTGCGGCATGCCCCGCTAGCCAAAAACATTCAGTACTTC.

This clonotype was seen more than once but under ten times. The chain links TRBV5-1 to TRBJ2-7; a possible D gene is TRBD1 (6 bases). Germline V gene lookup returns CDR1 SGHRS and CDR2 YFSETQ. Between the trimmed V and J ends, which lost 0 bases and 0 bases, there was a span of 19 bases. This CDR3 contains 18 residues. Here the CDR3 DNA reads TGCGCCAGCAGCTTGGGGCCGTGGGGGCTAGCCAACTCCTACGAGCAGTACTTC. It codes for CASSLGPWGLANSYEQYF.

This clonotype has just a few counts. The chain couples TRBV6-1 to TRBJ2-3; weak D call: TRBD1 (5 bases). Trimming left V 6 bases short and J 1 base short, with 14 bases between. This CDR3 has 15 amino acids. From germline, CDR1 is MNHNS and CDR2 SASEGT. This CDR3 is CASRVYRTRTDTQYF. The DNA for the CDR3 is TGTGCCAGCAGGGTTTACAGGACCCGCACAGATACGCAGTATTTT.

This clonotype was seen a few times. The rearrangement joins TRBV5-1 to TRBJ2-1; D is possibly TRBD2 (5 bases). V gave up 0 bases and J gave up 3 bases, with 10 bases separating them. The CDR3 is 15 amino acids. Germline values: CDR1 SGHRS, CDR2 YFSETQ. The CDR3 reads CASSLVTGNYNEQFF. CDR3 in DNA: TGCGCCAGCAGCTTGGTAACGGGGAACTACAATGAGCAGTTCTTC.

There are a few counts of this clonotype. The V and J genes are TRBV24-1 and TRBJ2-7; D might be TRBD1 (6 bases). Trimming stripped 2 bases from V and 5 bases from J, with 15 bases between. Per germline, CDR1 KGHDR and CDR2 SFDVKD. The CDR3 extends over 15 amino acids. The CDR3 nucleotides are TGTGCCACCAGTGATTCCCGCGGGCCAGGGGACGAGCAGTACTTC. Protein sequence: CATSDSRGPGDEQYF.

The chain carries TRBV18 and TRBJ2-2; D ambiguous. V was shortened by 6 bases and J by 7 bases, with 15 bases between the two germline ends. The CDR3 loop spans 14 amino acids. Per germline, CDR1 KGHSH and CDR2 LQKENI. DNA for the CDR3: TGTGCCAGCTCTCAACTTGGGAACGGCGGGGAGCTGTTTTTT. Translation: CASSQLGNGGELFF.

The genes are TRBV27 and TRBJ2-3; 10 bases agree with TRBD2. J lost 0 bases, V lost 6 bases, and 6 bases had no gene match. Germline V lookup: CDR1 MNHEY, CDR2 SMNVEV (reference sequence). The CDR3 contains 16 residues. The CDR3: CASRPRTSGSTDTQYF. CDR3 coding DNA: TGTGCCAGCAGACCCCGGACTAGCGGAAGCACAGATACGCAGTATTTT.

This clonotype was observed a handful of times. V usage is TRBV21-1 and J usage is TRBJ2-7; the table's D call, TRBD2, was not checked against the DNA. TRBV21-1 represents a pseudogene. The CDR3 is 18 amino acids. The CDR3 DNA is TGTGCCAGCATACCGGGACTAGCGCCCCTAAAGGGGACCTACGAGCAGTACTTC. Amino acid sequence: CASIPGLAPLKGTYEQYF.

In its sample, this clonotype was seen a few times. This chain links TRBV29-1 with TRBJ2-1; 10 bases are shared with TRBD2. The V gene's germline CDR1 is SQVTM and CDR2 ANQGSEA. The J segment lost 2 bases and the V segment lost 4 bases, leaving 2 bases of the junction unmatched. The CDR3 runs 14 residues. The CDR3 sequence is CSVASGRAYNEQFF. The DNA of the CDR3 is TGCAGCGTTGCCAGCGGGAGGGCCTACAATGAGCAGTTCTTC.

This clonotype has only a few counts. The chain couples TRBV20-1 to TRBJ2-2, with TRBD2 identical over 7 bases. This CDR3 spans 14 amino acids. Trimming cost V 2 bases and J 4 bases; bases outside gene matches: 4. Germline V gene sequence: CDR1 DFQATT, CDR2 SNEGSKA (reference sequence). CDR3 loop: CSARRGRVTGELFF. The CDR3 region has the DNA TGCAGTGCTAGACGGGGGAGGGTCACCGGGGAGCTGTTTTTT.

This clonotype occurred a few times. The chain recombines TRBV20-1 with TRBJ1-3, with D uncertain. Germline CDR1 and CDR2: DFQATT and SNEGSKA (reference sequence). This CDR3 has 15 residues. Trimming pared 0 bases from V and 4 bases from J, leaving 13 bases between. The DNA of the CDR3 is TGCAGTGCTAGAGATAGGTCGGTGAAAGGAAACACCATATATTTT. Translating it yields CSARDRSVKGNTIYF.

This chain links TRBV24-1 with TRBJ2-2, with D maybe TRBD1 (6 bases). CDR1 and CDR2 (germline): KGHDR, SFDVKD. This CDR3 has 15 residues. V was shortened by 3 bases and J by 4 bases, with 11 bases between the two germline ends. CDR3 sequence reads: CATSDPGTTTGELFF. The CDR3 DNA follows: TGTGCCACCAGTGATCCCGGGACAACCACCGGGGAGCTGTTTTTT.

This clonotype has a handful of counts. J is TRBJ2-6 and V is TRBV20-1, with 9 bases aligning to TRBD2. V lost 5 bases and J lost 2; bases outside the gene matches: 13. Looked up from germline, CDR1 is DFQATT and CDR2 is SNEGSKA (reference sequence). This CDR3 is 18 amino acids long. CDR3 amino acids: CSAAASGGRGPGANVLTF. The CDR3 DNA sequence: TGCAGTGCTGCTGCGTCTGGCGGGAGGGGGCCTGGGGCCAACGTCCTGACTTTC.

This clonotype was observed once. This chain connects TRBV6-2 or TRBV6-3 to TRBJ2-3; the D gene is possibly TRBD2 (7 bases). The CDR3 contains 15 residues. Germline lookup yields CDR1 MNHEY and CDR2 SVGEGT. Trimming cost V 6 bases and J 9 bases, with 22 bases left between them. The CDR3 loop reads CASSPPRGRAVTQYF. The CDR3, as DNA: TGTGCCAGCAGCCCCCCTAGGGGGAGGGCCGTAACGCAGTATTTT.

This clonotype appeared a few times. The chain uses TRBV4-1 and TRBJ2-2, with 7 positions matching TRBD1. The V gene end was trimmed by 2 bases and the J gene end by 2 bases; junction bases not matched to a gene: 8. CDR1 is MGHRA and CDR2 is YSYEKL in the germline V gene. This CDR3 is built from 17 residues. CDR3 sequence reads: CASSQMGDRANTGELFF. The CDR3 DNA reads TGCGCCAGCAGCCAAATGGGTGACAGGGCAAACACCGGGGAGCTGTTTTTT.

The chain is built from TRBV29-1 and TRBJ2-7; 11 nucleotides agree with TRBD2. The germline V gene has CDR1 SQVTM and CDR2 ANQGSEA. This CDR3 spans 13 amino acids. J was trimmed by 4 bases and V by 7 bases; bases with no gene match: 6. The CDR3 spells CSARTSGLYEQYF. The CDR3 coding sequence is TGCAGCGCAAGGACTAGCGGGCTGTACGAGCAGTACTTC.

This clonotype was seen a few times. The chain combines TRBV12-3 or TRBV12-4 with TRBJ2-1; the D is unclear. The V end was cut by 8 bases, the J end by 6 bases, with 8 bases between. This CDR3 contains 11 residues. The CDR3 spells CASAAVNEQFF. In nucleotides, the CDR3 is TGTGCCAGCGCGGCGGTCAATGAGCAGTTCTTC.

CDR3 residues: CSVTRQWATEAFF. The CDR3 DNA reads TGCAGCGTTACCCGGCAGTGGGCCACTGAAGCTTTCTTT. This chain links TRBV29-1 with TRBJ1-1; D is unclear. CDR3 length: 13 amino acids. Looked up from germline, CDR1 is SQVTM and CDR2 is ANQGSEA. V was trimmed by 5 bases and J by 4 bases, leaving 14 bases between them.

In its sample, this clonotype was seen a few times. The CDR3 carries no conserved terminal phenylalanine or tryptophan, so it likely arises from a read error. CDR3: CASSPILTGGEQFS. Here the CDR3 DNA reads TGTGCCAGCAGCCCCATCCTGACAGGGGGTGAGCAGTTCTCC. The rearrangement uses TRBV3-1 and TRBJ2-1; 9 bases match TRBD1. Germline V gene data show CDR1 as LGHDT and CDR2 as YNNKEL (reference sequence). J lost 9 bases, V lost 4 bases, and 7 bases had no gene match. This CDR3 has 14 amino acids.

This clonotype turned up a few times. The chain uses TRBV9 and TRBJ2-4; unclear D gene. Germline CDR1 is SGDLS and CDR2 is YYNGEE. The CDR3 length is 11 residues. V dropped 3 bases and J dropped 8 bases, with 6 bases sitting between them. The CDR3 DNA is TGTGCCAGCAGCGCCGCGGACATTCAGTACTTC. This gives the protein CASSAADIQYF.

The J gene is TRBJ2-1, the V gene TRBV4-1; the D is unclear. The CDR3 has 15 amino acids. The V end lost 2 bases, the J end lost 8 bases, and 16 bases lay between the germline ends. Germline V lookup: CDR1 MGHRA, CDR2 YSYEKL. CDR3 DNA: TGCGCCAGCAGCCAAACGGACGAGGAAGGCTATGAGCAGTTCTTC. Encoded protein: CASSQTDEEGYEQFF.

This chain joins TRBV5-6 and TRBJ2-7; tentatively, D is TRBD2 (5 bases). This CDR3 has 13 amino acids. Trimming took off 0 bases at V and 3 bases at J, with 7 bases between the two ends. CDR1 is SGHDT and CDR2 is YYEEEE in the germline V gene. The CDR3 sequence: CASSLGDYYEQYF. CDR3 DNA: TGTGCCAGCAGCTTGGGAGACTACTACGAGCAGTACTTC.

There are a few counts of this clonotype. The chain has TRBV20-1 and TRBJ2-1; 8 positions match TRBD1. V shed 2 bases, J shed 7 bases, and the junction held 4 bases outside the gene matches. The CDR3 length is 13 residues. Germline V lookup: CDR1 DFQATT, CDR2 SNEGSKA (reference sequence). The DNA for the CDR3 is TGCAGTGCTAGATCCAGGACAGGGAATGAGCAGTTCTTC. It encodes CSARSRTGNEQFF.